Presented here are 24 T cell receptor beta chains from one specimen sequenced in a study of beta chain features in type 1 diabetes. Study conclusions and caveats: TCRB CDR3s were moderately but significantly shorter in Type 1 diabetes patients in all four CD4+ subsets.

The antigens these receptors bind are not known. Expressed TCRB transcripts were sequenced after all isolated RNA was converted to cDNA. The table came from immunoSEQ multiplex PCR; TCRdb's copy has only in-frame clones and leaves some out. The table includes fewer than 450,000 clones, about 13% detected once. Sample: naive CD4+ T cells from blood. The receptors here all came from a young woman with type 1 diabetes.

The J gene is TRBJ2-1, the V gene TRBV10-3, with 11 bases matching TRBD2. V dropped 9 bases and J dropped 7; count of bases not matched to a gene: 5. The germline CDR1 and CDR2 sequences are ENHRY and SYGVKD. CDR3 length equals 13 residues. DNA for the CDR3: TGTGCCATACTTAGCGGGAGGGAGAATGAGCAGTTCTTC. As protein: CAILSGRENEQFF.

The CDR3 bases are TGTGCCAGCAGCCAGGGCTATCCAGCGACCCACCTGGATACGCAGTATTTT. This gives the protein CASSQGYPATHLDTQYF. V and J are TRBV11-2 and TRBJ2-3; tentatively, D is TRBD1 (5 bases). The CDR3 is 17 residues long. V lost 5 bases, J lost 6 bases, and 24 bases lay in between. Germline V gene lookup returns CDR1 SGHAT and CDR2 FQNNGV.

This clone was counted only a few times. The genes are TRBV18 and TRBJ2-4, with D possibly TRBD1 on 6 matching bases. CDR3 size: 19 residues. V was cut by 2 bases and J by 2 bases, with 22 bases left in between. Germline lookup yields CDR1 KGHSH and CDR2 LQKENI. The CDR3 is CASSPSTGPTGRTKNIQYF. The CDR3 DNA sequence: TGTGCCAGCTCACCATCGACAGGTCCAACTGGAAGGACCAAAAACATTCAGTACTTC.

This clone has more than one count but fewer than ten. The rearrangement links TRBV15 to TRBJ1-5; 10 bases are shared with TRBD1. Germline V gene sequence: CDR1 LNHNV, CDR2 YYDKDF (reference sequence). The CDR3 spans 17 residues. Germline trimming cut 1 base from V and 6 bases from J; bases unmatched to any gene: 9. The CDR3 DNA reads TGTGCCACCAGCAGAGGGGAAGGGACAGGGGTTGGTCAGCCCCAGCATTTT. This codes for CATSRGEGTGVGQPQHF.

The rearrangement uses TRBV11-2 and TRBJ1-2; D ambiguous. Germline CDR1 SGHAT, CDR2 FQNNGV. V lost 2 bases and J 8 bases, leaving 9 bases between the germline ends. The CDR3 consists of 12 residues. This chain's CDR3 is CASSLWTKGYTF. The CDR3 region has the DNA TGTGCCAGCAGCTTATGGACTAAGGGCTACACCTTC.

The V gene is TRBV14, the J gene TRBJ2-5; D not resolved. The CDR3 runs 18 residues. Trimming took 2 bases from V and 3 from J, leaving 22 bases between them. Per germline, CDR1 SGHDN and CDR2 FVKESK. The chain's CDR3 is CASSQLRGGDARKETQYF. The CDR3 bases are TGTGCCAGCAGCCAACTCCGCGGTGGTGATGCAAGGAAAGAGACCCAGTACTTC.

The chain couples TRBV5-5 to TRBJ2-1; TRBD2 matches at 7 bases. The CDR3 totals 14 residues. Trimming removed 1 base from V and 6 bases from J; junction bases left unmatched: 4. Germline V gene sequence: CDR1 SGHKS, CDR2 YYEKEE (reference sequence). This CDR3 is CASSLIRTSNEQFF. In DNA form, the CDR3 reads TGTGCCAGCAGCTTGATTCGGACTAGCAATGAGCAGTTCTTC.

CDR3 coding DNA: TGTGCCAGCTCACCCGGGACTAGTCGTTTCAATGAGCAGTTCTTC. Translating gives CASSPGTSRFNEQFF. The V gene is TRBV18, the J gene TRBJ2-1, with 8 bases identical to TRBD2. Trimming at V came to 3 bases and at J to 6 bases, leaving 7 bases not matched to a gene. Germline CDR1 reads KGHSH; CDR2 reads LQKENI. The CDR3 extends over 15 amino acids.

The genes are TRBV6-6 and TRBJ2-3; 9 nucleotides line up with TRBD2. The junction had 7 bases not matched to a gene; V was cut back by 10 bases and J by 2 bases. The CDR3 extends over 14 amino acids. Germline CDR1 reads MNHNY; CDR2 reads SVGAGI (reference sequence). The CDR3 DNA is TGTGCCACCCAGCTAGCGGGGTTCACAGATACGCAGTATTTT. Protein: CATQLAGFTDTQYF.

In its sample, this clone was seen a few times. The chain carries TRBV5-1 and TRBJ2-1; TRBD2 aligns across 7 bases. Germline CDR1 reads SGHRS; CDR2 reads YFSETQ. This CDR3 comprises 14 residues. The V segment lost 0 bases and the J segment 5 bases; nucleotides outside the gene matches: 2. As DNA, the CDR3 is TGCGCCAGCAGCTTGGAGGGAGGGCACAATGAGCAGTTCTTC. Translated: CASSLEGGHNEQFF.

The chain recombines TRBV21-1 with TRBJ1-5; TRBD1, as called in the table, went unchecked against the DNA. TRBV21-1 is described as a pseudogene. The CDR3 is 13 residues long. CDR3 amino acids: CASSHRVRQPQHF. The DNA of the CDR3 is TGTGCCAGCAGCCACAGGGTGCGGCAGCCCCAGCATTTT.

DNA of the CDR3: TGTGCCTGGAGTGCACGGACTAGCGGGAATGTACGTGAGCAGTTCTTC. It encodes CAWSARTSGNVREQFF. The chain has TRBV30 and TRBJ2-1, with TRBD2 identical over 12 bases. The CDR3 sequence is 16 residues long. CDR1 GTSNPN and CDR2 SVGIG come from the germline V gene (reference sequence). After removal of 1 base from V and 9 bases from J, the junction contained 10 bases not matched to a gene.

This clone appeared a few times. This chain uses TRBV7-2 with TRBJ1-1; 9 bases align to TRBD1. CDR1 and CDR2 (germline): SGHTA, FQGNSA. The CDR3 has 14 residues. The J segment lost 1 base and the V segment lost 7 bases, leaving 4 bases of the junction unmatched. CDR3 coding DNA: TGTGCCAGCATCCGGGGACAGGGGAACACTGAAGCTTTCTTT. This encodes CASIRGQGNTEAFF.

The rearrangement links TRBV2 to TRBJ2-3; TRBD2 matches at 15 bases. Germline V gene data show CDR1 as SNHLY and CDR2 as FYNNEI. There are 17 residues in the CDR3. The J segment lost 0 bases and the V segment lost 5 bases, leaving 3 bases of the junction unmatched. CDR3 sequence reads: CASSWTSGRGSTDTQYF. CDR3 bases: TGTGCCAGCAGTTGGACTAGCGGGAGGGGGAGCACAGATACGCAGTATTTT.

This rearrangement joins TRBV18 to TRBJ2-1; 10 nucleotides match TRBD1. The length of the CDR3 is 15 residues. Looked up from germline, CDR1 is KGHSH and CDR2 is LQKENI. V was clipped by 5 bases and J by 7 bases; unmatched bases: 8. The CDR3 region has the DNA TGTGCCAGCTCAATCGGGACAGGGGAGACGAATGAGCAGTTCTTC. Translation: CASSIGTGETNEQFF.

In nucleotides, the CDR3 is TGTGCCAGCAGCTTAGACCGGGGGTCAGATACGCAGTATTTT. Translating it yields CASSLDRGSDTQYF. The chain links TRBV7-2 to TRBJ2-3, with a possible D match to TRBD2 (6 bases). Germline V CDR1 and CDR2: SGHTA, FQGNSA. CDR3 length: 14 amino acids. The V end lost 1 base, the J end lost 4 bases, and 9 bases lay between the germline ends.

This clone was picked up a small number of times. The chain combines TRBV29-1 with TRBJ1-2; 10 bases are a match to TRBD1. The ends lost 6 bases at V and 6 bases at J; junction bases unmatched: 7. Germline CDR1 is SQVTM and CDR2 is ANQGSEA. This CDR3 is 13 amino acids long. CDR3 protein: CSVGAGTGDGYTF. In nucleotides, the CDR3 is TGCAGCGTGGGAGCGGGGACAGGGGATGGCTACACCTTC.

CDR3 nucleotide sequence: TGTGCCAGCAGCTCCGGACAGGGGGTGGCCACTGAAGCTTTCTTT. It yields the protein CASSSGQGVATEAFF. V usage is TRBV7-2 and J usage is TRBJ1-1, with 10 nucleotides matching TRBD1. Unmatched junction bases numbered 6, after V lost 4 bases and J lost 4 bases. Germline values: CDR1 SGHTA, CDR2 FQGNSA. The CDR3 loop spans 15 amino acids.

The CDR3 sequence is CASSAQGDEQYV. The CDR3 DNA reads TGTGCCAGCAGTGCCCAGGGCGACGAGCAGTACGTC. This chain joins TRBV2 and TRBJ2-7, with D possibly being TRBD1 (5 bases). Germline CDR1 SNHLY, CDR2 FYNNEI. This CDR3 is 12 amino acids long. The V end lost 4 bases, the J end lost 5 bases, and 9 bases lay between the germline ends.

This clone was observed a handful of times. This rearrangement joins TRBV5-1 to TRBJ2-1; 7 bases agree with TRBD1. The CDR3 loop spans 15 amino acids. V lost 3 bases, J lost 1 base, and 4 bases stayed unmatched. CDR1 is SGHRS and CDR2 is YFSETQ in the germline V gene. The CDR3 reads CASSSGQVSYNEQFF. As DNA, the CDR3 is TGCGCCAGCAGCTCCGGACAGGTATCCTACAATGAGCAGTTCTTC.

The J gene is TRBJ1-1, the V gene TRBV27, with 7 bases matching TRBD1. Per germline, CDR1 MNHEY and CDR2 SMNVEV (reference sequence). This CDR3 contains 14 residues. V shed 2 bases, J shed 5 bases, and the junction held 5 bases outside the gene matches. CDR3: CASSLMRGRTEAFF. The CDR3 DNA is TGTGCCAGCAGTTTAATGAGGGGGCGGACTGAAGCTTTCTTT.

This chain uses TRBV7-9 with TRBJ1-5, with D maybe TRBD1 (5 bases). The CDR3 has 13 amino acids. The V end was cut by 3 bases, the J end by 6 bases, with 9 bases between. Germline V CDR1 and CDR2: SEHNR, FQNEAQ (reference sequence). The CDR3 bases are TGTGCCAGCAGCTTGGGGGAGGTTCAGCCCCAGCATTTT. Translation: CASSLGEVQPQHF.

This clone was found a few times. This chain uses TRBV2 with TRBJ1-1; possible D gene TRBD1, 5 bases. Looked up from germline, CDR1 is SNHLY and CDR2 is FYNNEI. V was clipped by 6 bases and J by 10 bases, with 24 bases between them. The CDR3 has 15 amino acids. CDR3 in amino acids: CASRSGTPSSPGAFF. The DNA of the CDR3 is TGTGCCAGCAGGTCCGGGACTCCTAGTAGCCCTGGAGCTTTCTTT.

This clone was detected a few times. The chain is built from TRBV5-8 and TRBJ2-2, with 10 bases identical to TRBD1. V was pared by 0 bases and J by 4 bases, with 6 bases of the junction left unmatched. Germline CDR1 is SGHTS and CDR2 is YDEGEE. This CDR3 region has 17 residues. The DNA for the CDR3 is TGTGCCAGCAGCTTGGCCCGGACAGGGGGTACCACCGGGGAGCTGTTTTTT. Its translation: CASSLARTGGTTGELFF.